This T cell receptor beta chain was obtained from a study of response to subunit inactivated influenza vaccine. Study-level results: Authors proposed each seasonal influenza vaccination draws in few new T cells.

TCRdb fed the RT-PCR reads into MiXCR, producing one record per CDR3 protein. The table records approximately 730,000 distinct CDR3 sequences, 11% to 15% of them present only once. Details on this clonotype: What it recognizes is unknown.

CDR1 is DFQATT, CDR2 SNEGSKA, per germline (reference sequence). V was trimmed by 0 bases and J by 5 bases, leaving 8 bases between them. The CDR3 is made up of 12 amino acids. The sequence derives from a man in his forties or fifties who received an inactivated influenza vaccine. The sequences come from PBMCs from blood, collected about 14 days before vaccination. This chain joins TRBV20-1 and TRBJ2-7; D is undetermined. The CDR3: CSARDLEHEQYF. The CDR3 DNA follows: TGCAGTGCTAGAGATCTGGAACACGAGCAGTACTTC.